Presented here are 17 T cell receptor beta chains from one specimen sequenced in a study of blood T cell repertoires in COVID-19. Assay: immunoSEQ multiplex PCR; the TCRdb copy retains only in-frame clones and omits some. The sample lists roughly 68,000 clones, roughly nine tenths occurring once. Sequenced material: peripheral blood. Source of these receptors: a woman between 45 and 65 years old with active COVID-19.

J is TRBJ2-1 and V is TRBV19; D unclear. The CDR3 covers 13 residues. CDR1 and CDR2 (germline): LNHDA, SQIVND (reference sequence). V shed 1 base and J shed 6 bases, with 7 bases lying between them. The CDR3 loop reads CASSIGLINEQFF. The CDR3 DNA reads as TGTGCCAGTAGTATAGGACTTATCAATGAGCAGTTCTTC.

This clone appeared a single time. This sequence joins TRBV7-8 and TRBJ2-5, with D tentatively TRBD1 (5 bases). CDR1 SGHVS and CDR2 FQNEAQ come from the germline V gene. V was trimmed by 5 bases and J by 4 bases, leaving 29 bases between them. This CDR3 comprises 19 residues. CDR3 nucleotide sequence: TGTGCCAGCAGCCCCCCCTCCCTGGCAGGGTCGTATTACGGAGAGACCCAGTACTTC. Translating it yields CASSPPSLAGSYYGETQYF.

The chain links TRBV5-1 to TRBJ2-3, with 8 bases identical to TRBD2. The CDR3 has 15 amino acids. The junction had 6 bases not matched to a gene; V was cut back by 0 bases and J by 6 bases. CDR1 is SGHRS, CDR2 YFSETQ, per germline. Written as DNA, the CDR3 is TGCGCCAGCAGCTTGGGGAGCGGGAGTAGGGATACGCAGTATTTT. Protein sequence: CASSLGSGSRDTQYF.

The V gene is TRBV14, the J gene TRBJ1-2; D is unresolved. Trimming took 0 bases from V and 6 from J, leaving 11 bases between them. The CDR3 spans 14 residues. Germline lookup yields CDR1 SGHDN and CDR2 FVKESK. CDR3 amino acids: CASSQDLGSNGYTF. CDR3 nucleotides: TGTGCCAGCAGCCAAGATCTGGGGAGTAATGGCTACACCTTC.

The chain combines TRBV28 with TRBJ1-1; TRBD1 matches at 9 bases. The germline CDR1 and CDR2 sequences are MDHEN and SYDVKM. Trimming took 6 bases from V and 0 from J; bases not matched to a gene: 5. This CDR3 has 15 residues. The CDR3 DNA reads as TGTGCCAGCAGGGGACAGGGCGAGGTGAACACTGAAGCTTTCTTT. Protein: CASRGQGEVNTEAFF.

The chain joins TRBV14 to TRBJ1-1; D not certain. This CDR3 comprises 11 residues. Germline CDR1 and CDR2: SGHDN and FVKESK. V was cut by 6 bases and J by 4 bases, with 6 bases left in between. The CDR3 region is CASRIGTEAFF. As DNA, the CDR3 is TGTGCCAGCAGGATCGGCACTGAAGCTTTCTTT.

This clone was seen more than once but under ten times. The rearrangement joins TRBV10-3 to TRBJ1-2; 9 bases are shared with TRBD1. In germline, CDR1 is ENHRY, CDR2 SYGVKD. The V gene end was trimmed by 4 bases and the J gene end by 1 base; junction bases not matched to a gene: 4. The CDR3 contains 15 residues. This CDR3 reads CAISGGTGSNYGYTF. The CDR3 DNA reads as TGTGCCATCAGTGGTGGGACAGGGAGTAACTATGGCTACACCTTC.

The V gene is TRBV4-1, the J gene TRBJ2-1, with TRBD1 identical over 11 bases. V lost 5 bases, J lost 8 bases, and 8 bases stayed unmatched. The CDR3 covers 15 residues. Per germline, CDR1 MGHRA and CDR2 YSYEKL. In DNA form, the CDR3 reads TGCGCCAGCAGCTTCCGGGACAGGGGGGGGGATGAGCAGTTCTTC. The encoded protein is CASSFRDRGGDEQFF.

This clone was counted a single time. The J gene is TRBJ1-1, the V gene TRBV18; D may be TRBD1 (5 bases). CDR1 and CDR2 (germline): KGHSH, LQKENI. V was trimmed by 5 bases and J by 1 base, leaving 11 bases between them. This CDR3 is built from 14 residues. The CDR3 DNA is TGTGCCAGCTCATCGGGACTCTCGAACACTGAAGCTTTCTTT. Protein product: CASSSGLSNTEAFF.

The chain combines TRBV18 with TRBJ1-1; no reliable D call. The CDR3 length is 14 residues. V was clipped by 2 bases and J by 5 bases, with 12 bases between them. Germline V gives CDR1 KGHSH, CDR2 LQKENI. The DNA for the CDR3 is TGTGCCAGCTCACCAGTTTGGGAGCGAACTGAAGCTTTCTTT. It specifies CASSPVWERTEAFF.

There are a few counts of this clone. The chain links TRBV9 to TRBJ2-2; TRBD2 matches 12 bases. The germline V gene encodes CDR1 SGDLS and CDR2 YYNGEE. The length of the CDR3 is 17 residues. J lost 0 bases, V lost 4 bases, and 4 bases had no gene match. The CDR3 nucleotides are TGTGCCAGCAGCACGGGACTAGCGGGCGCGAACACCGGGGAGCTGTTTTTT. Translating gives CASSTGLAGANTGELFF.

The chain has TRBV24-1 and TRBJ1-2; possible D gene TRBD1, 5 bases. Germline V CDR1 and CDR2: KGHDR, SFDVKD. The CDR3 extends over 14 amino acids. Trimming stripped 4 bases from V and 5 bases from J, with 13 bases between. Written as DNA, the CDR3 is TGTGCCACCAGTGAGGAGAGACAGATATATGGCTACACCTTC. Protein: CATSEERQIYGYTF.

The rearrangement uses TRBV24-1 and TRBJ2-1, with 13 positions matching TRBD2. This CDR3 contains 16 residues. The germline V gene has CDR1 KGHDR and CDR2 SFDVKD. J gave up 3 bases and V 4 bases, and 2 bases lay outside the gene matches. The CDR3 region is CATSDGTSGIYNEQFF. CDR3 DNA: TGTGCCACCAGTGACGGGACTAGCGGGATCTACAATGAGCAGTTCTTC.

This clone is a singleton in its sample. The CDR3: CASSQGLAGGSYEQYF. The DNA for the CDR3 is TGCGCCAGCAGCCAAGGCCTAGCGGGAGGGTCCTACGAGCAGTACTTC. The V call is TRBV4-1, the J call TRBJ2-7; 12 positions agree with TRBD2. Trimming removed 1 base from V and 1 base from J; junction bases left unmatched: 2. The germline gives CDR1 MGHRA, CDR2 YSYEKL. The CDR3 has 16 amino acids.

The chain combines TRBV7-2 with TRBJ2-7, with 8 bases lining up with TRBD1. CDR1 and CDR2 (germline): SGHTA, FQGNSA. The trim removed 5 bases at V and 3 bases at J, leaving 12 bases unmatched. The CDR3 is 16 residues long. CDR3: CASSLGVGTGGYEQYF. CDR3 coding DNA: TGTGCCAGCAGCCTGGGGGTCGGGACAGGAGGCTACGAGCAGTACTTC.

The chain carries TRBV10-2 and TRBJ1-5; no reliable D call. Trimming cost V 6 bases and J 4 bases, with 10 bases left between them. Germline V gene sequence: CDR1 WSHSY, CDR2 SAAADI. This CDR3 spans 13 amino acids. The CDR3 DNA is TGCGCCAGCAGAGTAGAAGTAAATCAGCCCCAGCATTTT. It translates to CASRVEVNQPQHF.

The V call is TRBV19, the J call TRBJ2-2; 7 bases align to TRBD2. The CDR3 is made up of 16 amino acids. The germline V gene has CDR1 LNHDA and CDR2 SQIVND (reference sequence). V was clipped by 3 bases and J by 2 bases; unmatched bases: 6. The chain's CDR3 is CASSIRGRANTGELFF. In nucleotides, the CDR3 is TGTGCCAGTAGTATTCGGGGGAGGGCCAACACCGGGGAGCTGTTTTTT.